This note documents a single T cell receptor beta chain sequence. Its target is not known. TCR beta CDR3 regions were amplified from RNA. Researchers ran a first-round RT-PCR on the TCR CDR3 using the HTBI primer set. Each CDR3 protein gets one entry after TCRdb re-called the multiplex PCR reads with MiXCR. The sample lists more than 300,000 distinct CDR3 sequences; about a sixth were seen once. The data were taken from a study of T cells in Graves' hyperthyroidism and ophthalmopathy. Overall study results and limits: Most thyroid clonotypes that were expanded above 0.001 also turned up in blood.

V lost 5 bases and J 2 bases, leaving 10 bases between the germline ends. This CDR3 is 14 amino acids long. Sequencing was carried out using blood. The rearrangement links TRBV12-3 or TRBV12-4 to TRBJ1-3; D perhaps matches TRBD1 (5 bases). This clonotype was sampled from a woman in her thirties with Graves' hyperthyroidism that later progressed to Graves' ophthalmopathy. The CDR3: CASSPGTAGNTIYF. CDR3 nucleotides: TGTGCCAGCAGTCCGGGGACGGCTGGAAACACCATATATTTT.